This T cell receptor (beta chain) originates from a study of blood T cell repertoires in COVID-19. Looking at the study overall: Acute and convalescent COVID-19 specimens originated in the United States, Italy and Spain. In each case, the material was cDNA or gDNA derived from T cells, B-cell-depleted T cells, or PBMCs.

As originally analysed: For nucleated cells, counts were estimated from reference gene primer amplification. Assay: immunoSEQ multiplex PCR; the TCRdb copy retains only in-frame clones and omits some. From that table come the V and J calls and clone size; the DNA was used to work out D and trimming. The sample records 180,000 or so clones, 85% to 90% being singletons. V was clipped by 5 bases and J by 1 base, with 15 bases between them. This CDR3 comprises 16 residues. The germline CDR1 and CDR2 sequences are SGHAT and FQDESV (reference sequence). The sequenced sample consisted of peripheral blood. The clonotype comes from a man between 45 and 60 years old with acute or convalescent COVID-19. The chain recombines TRBV11-1 with TRBJ2-4; possibly TRBD2 for D (7 bases). CDR3 DNA sequence: TGTGCCAGCAGCAAGGGGGGGAGCACGGCCAAAAACATTCAGTACTTC. As protein: CASSKGGSTAKNIQYF.